This T cell receptor (beta chain) is drawn from a study of blood T cell repertoires in COVID-19. Study-level information: There were acute and convalescent COVID-19 samples, and they came from the United States, Italy and Spain. PBMCs, B-cell-depleted T cells, or T cells provided the cDNA or gDNA that made up the material.

Looked up from germline, CDR1 is SGHRS and CDR2 is YFSETQ. The V and J ends lost 4 bases and 6 bases respectively, with 24 bases between them. This CDR3 has 17 amino acids. Sequencing used immunoSEQ multiplex PCR; TCRdb keeps in-frame clones, though not all of them. The sample has about 460,000 clones; approximately 86% are singletons. Participants spanned ages roughly 18 to 90 years and resided in 20 to 25 US areas. Recovery meant two consecutive negative NP/OP PCR tests, professional clearance, or resolved symptoms. This sequence joins TRBV5-1 and TRBJ2-3; possibly TRBD1 for D (5 bases). Sequencing used PBMCs or T cells enriched from blood (not recorded which). This receptor was taken from a woman aged 60-75 years who had recovered from COVID-19. The CDR3 is CASSRGWGQTKADTQYF. DNA for the CDR3: TGCGCCAGCAGCCGAGGTTGGGGCCAAACCAAGGCGGATACGCAGTATTTT.